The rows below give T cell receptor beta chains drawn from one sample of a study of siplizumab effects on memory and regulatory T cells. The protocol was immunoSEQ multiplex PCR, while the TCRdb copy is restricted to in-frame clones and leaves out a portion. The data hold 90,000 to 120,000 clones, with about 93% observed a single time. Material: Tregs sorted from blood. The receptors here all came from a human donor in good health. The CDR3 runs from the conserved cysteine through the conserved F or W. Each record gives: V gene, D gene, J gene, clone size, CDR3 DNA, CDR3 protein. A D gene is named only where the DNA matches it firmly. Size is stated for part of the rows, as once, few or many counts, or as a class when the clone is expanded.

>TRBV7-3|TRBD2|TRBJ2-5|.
TGTGCCAGCAGCAGCCGGCCTAGCGGGATGGAGACCCAGTACTTC
CASSSRPSGMETQYF
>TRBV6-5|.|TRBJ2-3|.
TGTGCCAGCAGTTTTACGATACTCACAGATACGCAGTATTTT
CASSFTILTDTQYF
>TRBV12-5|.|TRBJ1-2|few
TGTGCTAGTGGTTTGGCCCCTGGGGGATCTAACTATGGCTACACCTTC
CASGLAPGGSNYGYTF
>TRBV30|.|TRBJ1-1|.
TGTGCCTGGAGTGCCCACCTTGTGGGTGAAGCTTTCTTT
CAWSAHLVGEAFF
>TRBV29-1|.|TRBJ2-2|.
TGCAGCGTTGCTCCGCAGGGTGGTCACACCGGGGAGCTGTTTTTT
CSVAPQGGHTGELFF
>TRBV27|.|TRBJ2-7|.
TGTGCCAGCGGTCCACGATACGAGCAGTACTTC
CASGPRYEQYF
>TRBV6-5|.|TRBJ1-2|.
TGTGCCAGCAGTTACGTGGCAACAGGGAAAGGAGGCTACACCTTC
CASSYVATGKGGYTF
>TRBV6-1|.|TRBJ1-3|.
TGTGCCAGCAGTGATCAAGGGAGTGGAAACACCATATATTTT
CASSDQGSGNTIYF
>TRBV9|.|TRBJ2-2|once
TGTGCCAGCAGCGTAGGAACGAACACCGGGGAGCTGTTTTTT
CASSVGTNTGELFF
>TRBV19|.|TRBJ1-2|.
TGTGCCAGTAGTAAAGGTTTTATGGACTATGGCTACACCTTC
CASSKGFMDYGYTF
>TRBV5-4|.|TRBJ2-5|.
TGTGCCAGCAGCTTGCCCGGCAGGAGGGCCGAGACCCAGTACTTC
CASSLPGRRAETQYF
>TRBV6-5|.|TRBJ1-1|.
TGTGCCAGAGACCAAGGACCTACGAACACTGAAGCTTTCTTT
CARDQGPTNTEAFF
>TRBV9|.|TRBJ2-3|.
TGTGCCAGCAGCGTTCTCCCATCAGATACGCAGTATTTT
CASSVLPSDTQYF
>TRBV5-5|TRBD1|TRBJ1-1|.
TGTGCCAGCAGCTTGGCGGACAGGGGTGGCACTGAAGCTTTCTTT
CASSLADRGGTEAFF
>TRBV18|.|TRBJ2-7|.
TGTGCCAGCTCACAGCCGAGGCTAGGGGGGGGCTCCTACGAGCAGTACTTC
CASSQPRLGGGSYEQYF
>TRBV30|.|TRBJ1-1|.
TGTGCCTGGAGTGTACGCGTCGGGGAGGGAGCTTTCTTT
CAWSVRVGEGAFF
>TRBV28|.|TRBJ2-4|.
TGTGCCAGCCGGGGGCGGCTAGCCAAAAACATTCAGTACTTC
CASRGRLAKNIQYF
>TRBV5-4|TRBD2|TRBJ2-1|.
TGTGCCAGCAGCTCTGAAGCGGGATTGGACAATGAGCAGTTCTTC
CASSSEAGLDNEQFF
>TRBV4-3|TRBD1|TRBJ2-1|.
TGCGCCAGCAGCCAAGTCCAGGGGGCGAATGAGCAGTTCTTC
CASSQVQGANEQFF
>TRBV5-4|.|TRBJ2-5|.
TGTGCCAGCAGCCCAGCTCCGGGGGGCGTGGAGACCCAGTACTTC
CASSPAPGGVETQYF
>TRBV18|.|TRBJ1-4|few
TGTGCCAGCTCACCGCCAGGGGATGAAAAACTGTTTTTT
CASSPPGDEKLFF
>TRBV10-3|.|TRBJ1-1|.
TGTGCCATCAGTGACAGGGGCGACACTGAAGCTTTCTTT
CAISDRGDTEAFF
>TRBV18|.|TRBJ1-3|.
TGTGCCAGCTCACCACTAAGGTCGGACAGCCCTGGAAACACCATATATTTT
CASSPLRSDSPGNTIYF
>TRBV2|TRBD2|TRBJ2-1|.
TGTGCCAGCAGTGACACGGGCGGGAGGGGCAGTAGAGGGGAGCAGTTCTTC
CASSDTGGRGSRGEQFF
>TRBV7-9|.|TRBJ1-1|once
TGTGCCAGCAGGAGACGGGTGGGCACTGAAGCTTTCTTT
CASRRRVGTEAFF
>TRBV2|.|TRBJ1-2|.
TGTGCCAGCAAAGAGACACTGAACTATGGCTACACCTTC
CASKETLNYGYTF
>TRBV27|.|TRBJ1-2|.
TGTGCCAGCAGTCCTGGACGGGGCGGTGGCTACACCTTC
CASSPGRGGGYTF
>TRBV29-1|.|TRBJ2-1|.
TGCAGCGTTGGGGGGACGCCCGCCTACAATGAGCAGTTCTTC
CSVGGTPAYNEQFF
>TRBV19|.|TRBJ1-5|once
TGTGCCAGTAGCCAAAATCAGCCCCAGCATTTT
CASSQNQPQHF
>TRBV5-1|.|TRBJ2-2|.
TGCGCCAGCAGCCCAGGGACGATCCTCACCGGGGAGCTGTTTTTT
CASSPGTILTGELFF
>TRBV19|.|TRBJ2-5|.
TGTGCCAGTAGTAGATCCCTCGCGGGAGAGACCCAGTACTTC
CASSRSLAGETQYF
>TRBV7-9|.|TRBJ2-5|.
TGTGCCAGCAGCCCATCCTTAAAGACCCAGTACTTC
CASSPSLKTQYF
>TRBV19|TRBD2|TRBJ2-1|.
TGTGCCAGTAGTAGAGCGGGGTCTGTTTTCAATGAGCAGTTCTTC
CASSRAGSVFNEQFF
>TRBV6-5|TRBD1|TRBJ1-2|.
TGTGCCAGCAGTTACTCCAGGACAGGGCAGGGCTACACCTTC
CASSYSRTGQGYTF
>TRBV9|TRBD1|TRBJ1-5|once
TGTGCCAGCAGCCGGACAGGGGGTAGCAATCAGCCCCAGCATTTT
CASSRTGGSNQPQHF
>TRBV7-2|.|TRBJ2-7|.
TGTGCCAGCAGCTTAGTCCGATACGAGCAGTACTTC
CASSLVRYEQYF
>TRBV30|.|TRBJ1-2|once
TGTGCCTGGAGAGGTGGGGCGGTCTACACCTTC
CAWRGGAVYTF
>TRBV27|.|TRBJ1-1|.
TGTGCCAGCAGTTTATTGGGGGGGGGCACTGAAGCTTTCTTT
CASSLLGGGTEAFF
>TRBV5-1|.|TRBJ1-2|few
TGCGCCAGCAGCTTGGACGGATATGGCTACACCTTC
CASSLDGYGYTF
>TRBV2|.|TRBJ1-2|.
TGTGCCAGCAGTGGTGGCTATGGCTACACCTTC
CASSGGYGYTF
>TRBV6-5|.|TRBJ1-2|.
TGTGCCAGCAGTCCGCTCCCCGGTCCCTATGGCTACACCTTC
CASSPLPGPYGYTF
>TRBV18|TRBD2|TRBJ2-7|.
TGTGCCAGCTCACCAGGAGCTAGCGGGAGGTACGAGCAGTACTTC
CASSPGASGRYEQYF
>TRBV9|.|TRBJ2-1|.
TGTGCCAGCAGCGCGGGGTCAGTCATCAATACTTACAATGAGCAGTTCTTC
CASSAGSVINTYNEQFF
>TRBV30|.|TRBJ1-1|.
TGTGCCTGGAGTGTACGGAGGGGCACTGAAGCTTTCTTT
CAWSVRRGTEAFF
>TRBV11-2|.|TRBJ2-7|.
TGTGCCAGCAGCTTAGAGTCCGGACAAGGCTACGAGCAGTACTTC
CASSLESGQGYEQYF
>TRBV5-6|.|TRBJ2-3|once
TGTGCCAGCAGCCTCATGAGGGATACGCAGTATTTT
CASSLMRDTQYF
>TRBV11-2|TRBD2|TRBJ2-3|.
TGTGCCAGCAGCTTCCGGACTAGCGGGGTTTTTAGCACAGATACGCAGTATTTT
CASSFRTSGVFSTDTQYF
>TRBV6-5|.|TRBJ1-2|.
TGTGCCAGCAGTGAGGGGAGAGGCTACACCTTC
CASSEGRGYTF